A single sample gave rise to the 17 T cell receptor beta chains below, sequenced in a study of blood T cells in healthy people across ages. A second PCR, run for roughly 6 to 11 cycles, used a sample-barcoded 5' primer plus a J-beta primer mix. TCRdb reprocessed the 5' RACE reads with MiXCR, giving one entry per CDR3 protein. There are 700,000 to 850,000 distinct CDR3 sequences in the sample; approximately 55% occur only once, and around 41% lies in the top ten. Sequences were obtained from blood. The receptor set was obtained from an elderly man in good health.

This clonotype was counted a single time. The chain employs TRBV3-1 and TRBJ2-7; weak D call: TRBD1 (6 bases). Germline V gives CDR1 LGHDT, CDR2 YNNKEL (reference sequence). Trimming left V 5 bases short and J 5 bases short, with 13 bases between. The length of the CDR3 is 13 residues. In DNA form, the CDR3 reads TGTGCCAGCAGCAGCGGACAGAGCCACGAGCAGTACTTC. This translates into CASSSGQSHEQYF.

The V and J genes are TRBV6-5 and TRBJ1-1; 10 bases line up with TRBD1. V lost 5 bases to trimming and J lost 3 bases; unmatched junction nucleotides: 9. The length of the CDR3 is 16 residues. CDR1 and CDR2 (germline): MNHEY, SVGAGI. CDR3 in amino acids: CASSPSYGTGDTEAFF. CDR3 DNA: TGTGCCAGCAGTCCCTCCTATGGGACAGGGGACACTGAAGCTTTCTTT.

The V call is TRBV3-1, the J call TRBJ1-2; weak D call: TRBD1 (6 bases). Trimming took off 0 bases at V and 4 bases at J, with 15 bases between the two ends. The CDR3 is 16 amino acids. Germline CDR1 is LGHDT and CDR2 is YNNKEL (reference sequence). CDR3 DNA sequence: TGTGCCAGCAGCCAAGATGGCGGACAGCGAAGCTATGGCTACACCTTC. Protein sequence: CASSQDGGQRSYGYTF.

This clonotype has ten or more counts. Relative to the germline gene, one junction end is altered; a read error may explain this. The CDR3 loop is CASSLAGTGKETQYF. CDR3 coding DNA: TGTGCTAGCAGCTTGGCCGGGACAGGGAAAGAGACCCAGTACTTC. The V call is TRBV7-6, the J call TRBJ2-5; 9 bases match TRBD1. Germline loops: CDR1 SGHVS, CDR2 FNYEAQ. This CDR3 has 15 residues.

This clonotype was picked up one time. The CDR3, as DNA: TGTGCCAGCAGCCTTGGACTGGGGCTATCCTACGAGCAGTACTTC. Amino acid sequence: CASSLGLGLSYEQYF. The chain carries TRBV14 and TRBJ2-7, with D perhaps matching TRBD1 or TRBD2 (5 bases each). Trimming left V 4 bases short and J 1 base short, with 14 bases between. This CDR3 comprises 15 residues. The germline V gene encodes CDR1 SGHDN and CDR2 FVKESK. The complete variable domain, with remaining parts taken from reference TRBV14 and TRBJ2-7, reads EAGVTQFPSHSVIEKGQTVTLRCDPISGHDNLYWYRRVMGKEIKFLLHFVKESKQDESGMPNNRFLAERTGGTYSTLKVQPAELEDSGVYFCASSLGLGLSYEQYFGPGTRLTVT.

V gene TRBV6-1 combines with J gene TRBJ1-2, with unresolved D. V lost 6 bases and J 6 bases, leaving 14 bases between the germline ends. Germline assignment: CDR1 MNHNS and CDR2 SASEGT. The CDR3 length is 13 residues. As DNA, the CDR3 is TGTGCCAGCAGGTCGGGGAGCGGGGATGGCTACACCTTC. Protein: CASRSGSGDGYTF.

In its sample, this clonotype was seen once. This sequence joins TRBV6-6 and TRBJ2-7, with 9 positions matching TRBD2. J gave up 9 bases and V 6 bases, and 12 bases lay outside the gene matches. This CDR3 contains 14 residues. Germline V gene data show CDR1 as MNHNY and CDR2 as SVGAGI (reference sequence). CDR3 DNA: TGTGCCAGCAGCGGGACTAGCCAGACTCGGGTGCAGTACTTC. Residues: CASSGTSQTRVQYF.

The chain carries TRBV5-1 and TRBJ2-5; 10 bases map to TRBD1. This CDR3 is 17 amino acids long. Germline V gives CDR1 SGHRS, CDR2 YFSETQ. V lost 0 bases and J lost 0; bases outside the gene matches: 5. The CDR3 protein is CASSLGGQGPNQETQYF. In DNA form, the CDR3 reads TGCGCCAGCAGCTTGGGGGGACAGGGGCCCAACCAAGAGACCCAGTACTTC.

This clonotype was observed a few times. The chain employs TRBV10-3 and TRBJ2-1, with 13 bases matching TRBD2. Per germline, CDR1 ENHRY and CDR2 SYGVKD. The CDR3 length is 18 residues. V dropped 4 bases and J dropped 0; count of bases not matched to a gene: 6. This CDR3 is CAISGGLAGPGSYNEQFF. Written as DNA, the CDR3 is TGTGCCATCAGTGGGGGACTAGCGGGACCGGGCTCCTACAATGAGCAGTTCTTC.

V gene TRBV10-3 combines with J gene TRBJ1-5, with TRBD1 matching 7 bases. V shed 2 bases, J shed 7 bases, and the junction held 2 bases outside the gene matches. This CDR3 has 13 residues. Germline CDR1 and CDR2: ENHRY and SYGVKD. The CDR3 DNA reads as TGTGCCATCAGTGAGACAGGGGAGCAGCCCCAGCATTTT. Its protein product is CAISETGEQPQHF.

Comment on this clonotype: The junction differs from germline at one of its ends, possibly a read error. J is TRBJ1-2 and V is TRBV2; no clear D. Germline lookup yields CDR1 SNHLY and CDR2 FYNNEI. The CDR3 loop spans 15 amino acids. For the CDR3, the DNA is TGTGCCAGTGTGGAGGGAGAGGGATCCAACTACGGCTACACCTTC. Its translation is CASVEGEGSNYGYTF.

CDR3 DNA: TGTGCCAGCAGCCGACTAGCGGGTAGCTCCTACGAGCAGTACTTC. It encodes CASSRLAGSSYEQYF. The rearrangement joins TRBV2 to TRBJ2-7, with 10 bases aligning to TRBD2. V gave up 6 bases and J gave up 0 bases; unmatched junction bases: 5. The length of the CDR3 is 15 residues. The germline V gene has CDR1 SNHLY and CDR2 FYNNEI.

This clonotype was found a few times. V is TRBV5-4 and J is TRBJ1-1; perhaps TRBD1 as D (5 bases). Looked up from germline, CDR1 is SGHNT and CDR2 is YYREEE (reference sequence). The V and J ends lost 0 bases and 5 bases respectively, with 17 bases between them. This CDR3 is built from 16 residues. For the CDR3, the DNA is TGTGCCAGCAGCTTGGACACCGGGACGGGCGGAACTGAAGCTTTCTTT. It translates to CASSLDTGTGGTEAFF.

This clonotype was seen more than once but under ten times. This sequence joins TRBV29-1 and TRBJ2-7, with 7 bases lining up with TRBD1. The CDR3 is 14 amino acids. V lost 3 bases to trimming and J lost 1 base; unmatched junction nucleotides: 6. Germline V gene sequence: CDR1 SQVTM, CDR2 ANQGSEA. CDR3 region: CSVDGPGGSYEQYF. CDR3 sequence (DNA): TGCAGCGTTGATGGTCCAGGGGGATCCTACGAGCAGTACTTC.

The J gene is TRBJ1-2, the V gene TRBV27, with 12 bases that match TRBD1. Germline CDR1 reads MNHEY; CDR2 reads SMNVEV (reference sequence). V lost 6 bases, J lost 5 bases, and 7 bases stayed unmatched. This CDR3 contains 15 residues. This CDR3 reads CASRKGQGAEYGYTF. CDR3 bases: TGTGCCAGCAGAAAGGGACAGGGGGCGGAATATGGCTACACCTTC.

V usage is TRBV29-1 and J usage is TRBJ1-2; TRBD1 matches at 9 bases. V gave up 7 bases and J gave up 4 bases; unmatched junction bases: 4. Germline values: CDR1 SQVTM, CDR2 ANQGSEA. The CDR3 is 12 amino acids. This CDR3 reads CSGGQGSYGYTF. The CDR3 DNA follows: TGCAGCGGAGGACAGGGGAGCTATGGCTACACCTTC.

The CDR3 coding sequence is TGCGCCAGCAGCCCCGATCCCGGGGGAATTGATGAAAAACTGTTTTTT. It codes for CASSPDPGGIDEKLFF. The chain joins TRBV5-1 to TRBJ1-4; D might be TRBD1 (5 bases). The CDR3 runs 16 residues. Trimming cost V 4 bases and J 6 bases, with 19 bases left between them. CDR1 is SGHRS and CDR2 is YFSETQ in the germline V gene.